A selection of T cell receptor beta chains follows, all from one sample in a study of cytomegalovirus exposure and HLA in healthy donors. This table comes from immunoSEQ multiplex PCR, and its TCRdb copy is limited to in-frame clones, with some not included. The sample shows some 110,000 clones, roughly 76% of them seen only once. The sample consisted of PBMCs. The origin of the receptors is a man aged 45-65 years in good health and CMV-seropositive. Both conserved end residues are part of each CDR3. A D gene is named only where the DNA matches it firmly. Rows give clone size only sometimes, using once, few, many, or a class for an expanded clone.

J | V | size | D | DNA | CDR3
TRBJ2-3 | TRBV21-1 | once | - | TGTGCCAGCAGCAAAGGGACTAGCGGGAAAAGCACAGATACGCAGTATTTT | CASSKGTSGKSTDTQYF
TRBJ1-2 | TRBV29-1 | few | TRBD1 | TGCAGCGTCGGACAGGGTTTATACACCTTC | CSVGQGLYTF
TRBJ2-7 | TRBV6-1 | - | - | TGTGCCAGCAGTGGTGGCGGGTTGTCGGCCTACGAGCAGTACTTC | CASSGGGLSAYEQYF
TRBJ1-1 | TRBV28 | - | - | TGTGCCAGCAGCCCCCTGATTCGGGGGTTGAGCTCTGAAGCTTTCTTT | CASSPLIRGLSSEAFF
TRBJ2-5 | TRBV10-3 | - | - | TGTGCCGCAAATACAAGGGGCCAAGAGACCCAGTACTTC | CAANTRGQETQYF
TRBJ1-4 | TRBV18 | - | - | TGTGCCACATCCGCGGGACTCCAGGAAAAACTGTTTTTT | CATSAGLQEKLFF
TRBJ2-3 | TRBV15 | - | - | TGTGCCACCAGCAGAGATAGCGCCGATACGCAGTATTTT | CATSRDSADTQYF
TRBJ2-7 | TRBV7-9 | few | - | TGTGCCAGCAGCTTACCGGGAGGGACAGGGTCCTACGAGCAGTACTTC | CASSLPGGTGSYEQYF
TRBJ2-2 | TRBV2 | few | - | TGTGCCAGCAAGTCCTGGACAGCGAACACCGGGGAGCTGTTTTTT | CASKSWTANTGELFF
TRBJ1-2 | TRBV7-2 | - | TRBD1 | TGTGCCAGCACCCAACAGGGGCACTATGGCTACACCTTC | CASTQQGHYGYTF
TRBJ2-3 | TRBV5-1 | few | - | TGCGCCAGCAGCTTGCAGGGGTCCTTGACAGATACGCAGTATTTT | CASSLQGSLTDTQYF
TRBJ2-7 | TRBV19 | - | - | TGTGCCAGTACTACAGGGAAGCCGGACAGCTCCTACGAGCAGTACTTC | CASTTGKPDSSYEQYF
TRBJ1-2 | TRBV6-1 | - | - | TGTGCCAGCAGTGTGACATCTAACTATGGCTACACCTTC | CASSVTSNYGYTF
TRBJ2-2 | TRBV2 | - | TRBD2 | TGTGCCAGCAGTCCTATGGGACTAGCGGGAGACGCGAACACCGGGGAGCTGTTTTTT | CASSPMGLAGDANTGELFF
TRBJ1-5 | TRBV15 | - | TRBD1 | TGTGCCACCAGCGCCAGGACAGGGGAAAATCAGCCCCAGCATTTT | CATSARTGENQPQHF
TRBJ1-1 | TRBV5-1 | once | - | TGCGCCAGCAGGGGGGCTGGGAACACTGAAGCTTTCTTT | CASRGAGNTEAFF
TRBJ1-1 | TRBV29-1 | - | TRBD1 | TGCAGCGTTGAACAGGGGGCGCGGAACACTGAAGCTTTCTTT | CSVEQGARNTEAFF
TRBJ2-7 | TRBV10-3 | - | - | TGTGCCATCAGTGAGTCGGCAGTAAACTCCTACGAGCAGTACTTC | CAISESAVNSYEQYF